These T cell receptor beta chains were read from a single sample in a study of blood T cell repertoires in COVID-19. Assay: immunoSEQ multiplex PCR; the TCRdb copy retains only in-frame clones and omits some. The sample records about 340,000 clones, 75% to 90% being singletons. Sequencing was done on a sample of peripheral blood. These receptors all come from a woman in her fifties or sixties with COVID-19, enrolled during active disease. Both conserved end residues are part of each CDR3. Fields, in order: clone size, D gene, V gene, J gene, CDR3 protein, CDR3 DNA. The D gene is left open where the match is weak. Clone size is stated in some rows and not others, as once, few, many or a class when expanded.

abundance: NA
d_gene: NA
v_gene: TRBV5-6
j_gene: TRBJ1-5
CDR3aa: CASSLQGVQGPQHF
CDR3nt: TGTGCCAGCAGCCTACAGGGCGTCCAGGGGCCCCAGCATTTT

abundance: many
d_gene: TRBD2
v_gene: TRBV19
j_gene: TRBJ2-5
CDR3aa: CASSSPGLAKETQYF
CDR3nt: TGTGCCAGTAGTAGTCCGGGACTAGCGAAAGAGACCCAGTACTTC

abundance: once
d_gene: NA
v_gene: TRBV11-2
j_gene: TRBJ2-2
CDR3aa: CASSLGRATSPGELFF
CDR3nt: TGTGCCAGCAGCTTAGGGAGGGCGACTAGTCCCGGGGAGCTGTTTTTT

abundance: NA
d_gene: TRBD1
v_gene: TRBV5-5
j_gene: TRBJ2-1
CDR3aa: CASSLGTGTYNEQFF
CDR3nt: TGTGCCAGCAGCTTGGGGACAGGGACCTACAATGAGCAGTTCTTC

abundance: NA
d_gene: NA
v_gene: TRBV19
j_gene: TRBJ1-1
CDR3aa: CASSIGVNTEAFF
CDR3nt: TGTGCCAGTAGTATTGGAGTGAACACTGAAGCTTTCTTT

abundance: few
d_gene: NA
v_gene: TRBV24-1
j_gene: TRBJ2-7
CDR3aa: CATSVIFGDTFDEQYF
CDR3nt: TGTGCCACCAGTGTTATTTTCGGGGATACGTTCGACGAGCAGTACTTC

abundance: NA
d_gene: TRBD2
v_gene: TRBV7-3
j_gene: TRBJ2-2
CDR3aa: CASSLRLAGTGELFF
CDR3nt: TGTGCCAGCAGCTTAAGACTAGCAGGCACCGGGGAGCTGTTTTTT

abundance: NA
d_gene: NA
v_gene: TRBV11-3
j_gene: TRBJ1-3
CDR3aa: CASSLDRSPGNTIYF
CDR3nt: TGTGCCAGCAGCTTAGACAGGTCGCCTGGAAACACCATATATTTT

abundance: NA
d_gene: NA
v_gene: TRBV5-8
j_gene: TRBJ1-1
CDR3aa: CASLVTPNTEAFF
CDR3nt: TGTGCCAGCTTGGTGACACCCAACACTGAAGCTTTCTTT

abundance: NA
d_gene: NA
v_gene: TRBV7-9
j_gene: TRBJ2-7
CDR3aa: CASSLNPEEGVYEQYF
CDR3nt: TGTGCCAGCAGCTTAAATCCCGAGGAGGGCGTCTACGAGCAGTACTTC

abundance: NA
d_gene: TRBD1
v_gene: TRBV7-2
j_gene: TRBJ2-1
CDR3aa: CASSSDRPNNEQFF
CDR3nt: TGTGCCAGCAGCTCGGACAGGCCGAACAATGAGCAGTTCTTC

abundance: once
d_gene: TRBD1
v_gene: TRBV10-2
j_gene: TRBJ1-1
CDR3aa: CASSGQGGIGTEAFF
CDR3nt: TGCGCCAGCTCGGGACAGGGTGGGATCGGCACTGAAGCTTTCTTT

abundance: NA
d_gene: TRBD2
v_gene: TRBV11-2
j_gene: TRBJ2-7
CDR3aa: CASSKSSGTYYEQYF
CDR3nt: TGTGCCAGCAGTAAATCTAGCGGAACTTATTACGAGCAGTACTTC

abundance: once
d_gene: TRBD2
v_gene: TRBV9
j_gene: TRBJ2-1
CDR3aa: CASSVGGRNNEQFF
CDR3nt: TGTGCCAGCAGCGTAGGCGGGAGAAATAATGAGCAGTTCTTC

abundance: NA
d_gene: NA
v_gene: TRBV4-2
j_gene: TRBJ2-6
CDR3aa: CASSQGAGPIRSGANVLTF
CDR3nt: TGTGCCAGCAGCCAAGGGGCAGGGCCAATCCGCTCTGGGGCCAACGTCCTGACTTTC

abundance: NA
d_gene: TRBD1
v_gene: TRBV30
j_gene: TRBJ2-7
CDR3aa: CAWSQGASFEQYF
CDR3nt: TGTGCCTGGAGCCAGGGGGCCTCTTTCGAGCAGTACTTC

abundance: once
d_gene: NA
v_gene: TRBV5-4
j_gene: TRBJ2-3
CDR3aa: CASSGAGHADTQYF
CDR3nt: TGTGCCAGCAGCGGAGCGGGTCATGCAGATACGCAGTATTTT

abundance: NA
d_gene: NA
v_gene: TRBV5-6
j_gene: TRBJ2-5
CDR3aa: CASSLSPRGQETQYF
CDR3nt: TGTGCCAGCAGCTTGTCACCCCGGGGCCAAGAGACCCAGTACTTC

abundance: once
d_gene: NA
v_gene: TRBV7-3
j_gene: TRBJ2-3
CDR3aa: CASSLTSGEADTQYF
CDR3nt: TGTGCCAGCAGCTTAACATCCGGGGAGGCAGATACGCAGTATTTT

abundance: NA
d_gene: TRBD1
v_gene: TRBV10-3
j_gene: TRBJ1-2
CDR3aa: CAISESWTGSKNYGYTF
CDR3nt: TGTGCCATCAGTGAGTCCTGGACAGGGAGCAAGAACTATGGCTACACCTTC

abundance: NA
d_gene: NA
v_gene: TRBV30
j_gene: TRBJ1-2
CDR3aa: CAWSRGLNYGYTF
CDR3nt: TGTGCCTGGAGTCGCGGCCTTAACTATGGCTACACCTTC

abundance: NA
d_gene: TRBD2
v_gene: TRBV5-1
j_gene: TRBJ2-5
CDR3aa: CASSPGRGLAGGETQYF
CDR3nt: TGCGCCAGCAGCCCGGGACGGGGACTAGCGGGAGGAGAGACCCAGTACTTC

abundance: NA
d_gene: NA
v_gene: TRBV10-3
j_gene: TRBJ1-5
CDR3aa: CATTQDSNQPQHF
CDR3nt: TGTGCCACCACACAGGATAGCAATCAGCCCCAGCATTTT

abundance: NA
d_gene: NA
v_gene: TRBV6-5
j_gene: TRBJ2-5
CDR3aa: CASRLSGPQETQYF
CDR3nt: TGTGCCAGCAGACTCAGCGGGCCTCAAGAGACCCAGTACTTC

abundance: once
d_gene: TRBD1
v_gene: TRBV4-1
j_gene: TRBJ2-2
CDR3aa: CASSQEIGQGASGELFF
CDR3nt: TGCGCCAGCAGCCAAGAGATTGGACAGGGGGCCTCCGGGGAGCTGTTTTTT

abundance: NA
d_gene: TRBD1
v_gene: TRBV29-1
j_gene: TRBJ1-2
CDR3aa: CSVERTGGFIGDGYTF
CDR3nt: TGCAGCGTTGAGAGGACAGGGGGCTTTATCGGAGATGGCTACACCTTC

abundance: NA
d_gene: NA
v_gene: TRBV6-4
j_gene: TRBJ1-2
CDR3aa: CASSDSVGAYGYTF
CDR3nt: TGTGCCAGCAGTGACTCGGTAGGGGCCTATGGCTACACCTTC

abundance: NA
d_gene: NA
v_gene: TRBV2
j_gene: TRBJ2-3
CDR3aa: CASMREWGTDTQYF
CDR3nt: TGTGCCAGCATGAGGGAGTGGGGCACAGATACGCAGTATTTT

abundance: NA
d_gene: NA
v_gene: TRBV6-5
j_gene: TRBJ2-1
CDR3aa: CASRRTDNEQFF
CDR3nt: TGTGCCAGCAGGCGGACAGACAATGAGCAGTTCTTC

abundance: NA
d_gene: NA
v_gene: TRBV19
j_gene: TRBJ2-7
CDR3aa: CASSGRQGPGSDEQYF
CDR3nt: TGTGCCAGTAGTGGTCGGCAGGGCCCAGGATCGGACGAGCAGTACTTC

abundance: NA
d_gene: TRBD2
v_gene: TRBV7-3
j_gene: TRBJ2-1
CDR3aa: CASTSGGGTNEQFF
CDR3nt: TGTGCCAGCACCTCCGGCGGGGGGACTAATGAGCAGTTCTTC

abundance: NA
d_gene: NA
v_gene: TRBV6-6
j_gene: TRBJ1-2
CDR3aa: CASSYSDSRGNYGYTF
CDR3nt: TGTGCCAGCAGTTACTCAGACAGTCGGGGGAACTATGGCTACACCTTC

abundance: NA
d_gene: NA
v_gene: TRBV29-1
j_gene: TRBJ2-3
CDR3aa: CSTTLHREYTQYF
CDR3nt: TGCAGCACGACGTTGCATCGGGAGTATACGCAGTATTTT

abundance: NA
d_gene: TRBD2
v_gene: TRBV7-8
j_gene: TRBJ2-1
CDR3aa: CASSRSGAPYNEQFF
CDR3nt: TGTGCCAGCAGTCGTAGCGGGGCCCCCTACAATGAGCAGTTCTTC

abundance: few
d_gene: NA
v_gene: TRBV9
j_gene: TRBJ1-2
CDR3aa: CASSARSGYGYTF
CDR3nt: TGTGCCAGCAGCGCGAGATCTGGCTATGGCTACACCTTC

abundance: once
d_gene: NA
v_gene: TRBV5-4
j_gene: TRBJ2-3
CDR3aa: CASSLELPTDTQYF
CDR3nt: TGTGCCAGCAGCTTGGAACTGCCTACAGATACGCAGTATTTT

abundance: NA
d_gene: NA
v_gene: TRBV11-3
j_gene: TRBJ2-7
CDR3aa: CASSFRLGGGDEQYF
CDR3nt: TGTGCCAGCAGCTTCCGCCTAGGGGGGGGCGACGAGCAGTACTTC

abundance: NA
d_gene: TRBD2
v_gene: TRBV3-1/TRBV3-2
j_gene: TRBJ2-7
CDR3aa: CASSQGASGYYEQYF
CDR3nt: TGTGCCAGCAGCCAAGGCGCTAGCGGCTACTACGAGCAGTACTTC